This is a list of T cell receptor beta chains from one sample in a study of beta chain features in type 1 diabetes. Using immunoSEQ multiplex PCR, the repertoire was profiled, and TCRdb retains in-frame clones only, with some absent. Here the sample spans 500,000 to 850,000 clones, more than 12% being singletons. Sequencing used naive CD4+ T cells from blood. Receptor source: a man aged 18 to 29 with type 1 diabetes. CDR3s include the opening cysteine and the closing phenylalanine or tryptophan. Fields, in order: D gene, J gene, clone size, V gene, CDR3 DNA, CDR3 protein. D genes are given only for firm matches. Size is stated for part of the rows, as once, few or many counts, or as a class when the clone is expanded.

NA | TRBJ2-6 | NA | TRBV7-2 | TGTGCCAGCAGCTTAGTGGGAAGCTCTGGGGCCAACGTCCTGACTTTC | CASSLVGSSGANVLTF
NA | TRBJ1-1 | NA | TRBV5-6 | TGTGCCAGCAGCCCTGGTCGGTGGGGTATGAACACTGAAGCTTTCTTT | CASSPGRWGMNTEAFF
NA | TRBJ2-5 | few | TRBV2 | TGTGCCAGCAGCGTCCAGGAGGAGACCCAGTACTTC | CASSVQEETQYF
TRBD1 | TRBJ2-7 | NA | TRBV11-1 | TGTGCCAGCAGCTACCCCGCACAGGGGGCAGGTGGGGAGCAGTACTTC | CASSYPAQGAGGEQYF
NA | TRBJ1-5 | few | TRBV4-3 | TGCGCCAGCAGCCAAGATTTGGGGACACCCCAGCATTTT | CASSQDLGTPQHF
NA | TRBJ2-5 | NA | TRBV28 | TGTGCCAGCAGTTTAAGCGGAGAGACCCAGTACTTC | CASSLSGETQYF
TRBD1 | TRBJ1-5 | NA | TRBV28 | TGTGCCAGCAGTTACACCACCGGCAGGGGGCTTCATCAGCCCCAGCATTTT | CASSYTTGRGLHQPQHF
NA | TRBJ2-4 | NA | TRBV7-2 | TGTGCCAGCAGCTCCAAGATTAGAGACATTCAGTACTTC | CASSSKIRDIQYF
NA | TRBJ1-1 | NA | TRBV19 | TGTGCCAGTAGTAACACGTCACCGATGGGCACTGAAGCTTTCTTT | CASSNTSPMGTEAFF
NA | TRBJ1-6 | few | TRBV27 | TGTGCCAGCAGTTTAGAGACAGGAATCAATTCACCCCTCCACTTT | CASSLETGINSPLHF
NA | TRBJ1-2 | NA | TRBV30 | TGTGCCTGGAGTTCGGGCCCCAGAGCCTATGGCTACACCTTC | CAWSSGPRAYGYTF
TRBD1 | TRBJ2-7 | few | TRBV30 | TGTGCCTGGATTCGACAGGGGGCGGGCGAGCAGTACTTC | CAWIRQGAGEQYF
TRBD1 | TRBJ2-2 | NA | TRBV19 | TGTGCCACCCGGACAGGGGTCAGCGGGGAGCTGTTTTTT | CATRTGVSGELFF
NA | TRBJ1-2 | few | TRBV20-1 | TGCAGTGCTTCCCACGGCTACACCTTC | CSASHGYTF
NA | TRBJ2-7 | NA | TRBV18 | TGTGCCAGCTCACGAGGACGGACCCGGGAGCAGTACTTC | CASSRGRTREQYF
NA | TRBJ1-1 | few | TRBV7-7 | TGTGCTAGCAGCAGGTCGGAGAACACTGAAGCTTTCTTT | CASSRSENTEAFF
NA | TRBJ2-4 | NA | TRBV6-6 | TGTGCCAGCACCTCTGGGCGGGCCATTCAGTACTTC | CASTSGRAIQYF
NA | TRBJ1-2 | few | TRBV29-1 | TGCAGCGTAGGGGAAGCTGCCCATAACTATGGCTACACCTTC | CSVGEAAHNYGYTF
NA | TRBJ1-1 | few | TRBV29-1 | TGCAGCGTCGCCATGCCCCTAAGGGGTGCAGCTTTCTTT | CSVAMPLRGAAFF
NA | TRBJ2-1 | few | TRBV25-1 | TGTGCCAGCAGTTCACCTAGCTCCTACAATGAGCAGTTCTTC | CASSSPSSYNEQFF
NA | TRBJ1-5 | NA | TRBV29-1 | TGCAGCGCCTCACAGGGAAGCAATCAGCCCCAGCATTTT | CSASQGSNQPQHF
NA | TRBJ2-7 | NA | TRBV30 | TGTGCCTGGAGTCAACAGGGTTGGGGAGGTGGGCAGTACTTC | CAWSQQGWGGGQYF
TRBD1 | TRBJ2-3 | NA | TRBV27 | TGTGCCAGCAGTTGGCAGGACAGGGTCACAGATACGCAGTATTTT | CASSWQDRVTDTQYF
NA | TRBJ2-1 | few | TRBV15 | TGTGCCACCAGCCTGCTGGGGGGAAGCAATGAGCAGTTCTTC | CATSLLGGSNEQFF
TRBD2 | TRBJ2-7 | few | TRBV5-6 | TGTGCCAGCAGCTTATTGGGACTAGCGGCTGTCTCCTACGAGCAGTACTTC | CASSLLGLAAVSYEQYF
NA | TRBJ2-2 | few | TRBV30 | TGTGCCTGGAGTCTTAACGGGGAGCTGTTTTTT | CAWSLNGELFF
TRBD1 | TRBJ2-7 | NA | TRBV7-3 | TGTGCCAGCAGCATTACAGGGGGTTCCTACGAGCAGTACTTC | CASSITGGSYEQYF
TRBD2 | TRBJ2-1 | few | TRBV10-1 | TGCGCCAGCAGTGAGTTTAGCGGGAGGCGGATCTCCTACAATGAGCAGTTCTTC | CASSEFSGRRISYNEQFF
TRBD2 | TRBJ2-1 | NA | TRBV6-6 | TGTGCCAGCAGTCGGGAGGGCAATGAGCAGTTCTTC | CASSREGNEQFF
NA | TRBJ1-2 | few | TRBV30 | TGTGCCTGGAGTGCTAGACTGAACCCGGCCTATGGCTACACCTTC | CAWSARLNPAYGYTF
NA | TRBJ1-2 | NA | TRBV29-1 | TGCAGCGTTGTCCGGTCACTGGGCTATGGCTACACCTTC | CSVVRSLGYGYTF
NA | TRBJ1-2 | NA | TRBV4-2 | TGTGCCAGCAGCCAAGATTGGGGTTACCCTAACTATGGCTACACCTTC | CASSQDWGYPNYGYTF
NA | TRBJ2-7 | NA | TRBV9 | TGTGCCAGCAGCGTAGACCCGATGGGGAACGAGCAGTACTTC | CASSVDPMGNEQYF
TRBD1 | TRBJ2-5 | few | TRBV10-3 | TGTGCCATCAGTGAGTCTCCAGGACAGGGCGGAGAGACCCAGTACTTC | CAISESPGQGGETQYF
TRBD1 | TRBJ1-4 | NA | TRBV30 | TGTGCCTGGGATAGACAGGGAAGTGAAAAACTGTTTTTT | CAWDRQGSEKLFF
NA | TRBJ2-3 | few | TRBV29-1 | TGCAGCGTGCCCAGCGGGCGCACAGATACGCAGTATTTT | CSVPSGRTDTQYF
NA | TRBJ2-3 | NA | TRBV15 | TGTGCCACCAGCAGGGCCACAGATACGCAGTATTTT | CATSRATDTQYF
NA | TRBJ1-1 | NA | TRBV6-1 | TGTGCCAGCAGTAGACAGGCGAACACTGAAGCTTTCTTT | CASSRQANTEAFF
NA | TRBJ1-5 | few | TRBV15 | TGTGCCACCAGCAAGAGCGGGAACAGGGTCATCTATAGCAATCAGCCCCAGCATTTT | CATSKSGNRVIYSNQPQHF
TRBD2 | TRBJ2-5 | NA | TRBV29-1 | TGCAGCGTTGTCCTGGGAGGGAAAGAGACCCAGTACTTC | CSVVLGGKETQYF
NA | TRBJ1-2 | NA | TRBV10-3 | TGTGCCATCAGTGGGACGCGGGAGGGACTCTATGGCTACACCTTC | CAISGTREGLYGYTF
TRBD1 | TRBJ2-7 | few | TRBV7-2 | TGTGCCAGCAGCCCGGACAGGGGCTCGAAAGAGCAGTACTTC | CASSPDRGSKEQYF
TRBD1 | TRBJ2-7 | NA | TRBV10-3 | TGTGCCATCAGTGAGCCGGGACAGCCCTACGAGCAGTACTTC | CAISEPGQPYEQYF
TRBD1 | TRBJ2-1 | few | TRBV7-6 | TGTGCCAGCAGCCTCGGACAGGGGGCGGGTGAGCAGTTCTTC | CASSLGQGAGEQFF
TRBD1 | TRBJ1-1 | few | TRBV14 | TGTGCCAGCAGCCAAACAGGGGGCGGCACTGAAGCTTTCTTT | CASSQTGGGTEAFF
TRBD1 | TRBJ1-5 | few | TRBV30 | TGTGCCTGGAGTGCCGACAGGGTCGGGGATAGCAATCAGCCCCAGCATTTT | CAWSADRVGDSNQPQHF
NA | TRBJ1-4 | NA | TRBV7-9 | TGTGCCAGCAGCTTAATCGGCAGGGGCAATGAAAAACTGTTTTTT | CASSLIGRGNEKLFF
NA | TRBJ1-5 | few | TRBV4-1 | TGCGCCAGCAGCCAAGTCCAAGCAGGCAATCAGCCCCAGCATTTT | CASSQVQAGNQPQHF
NA | TRBJ2-1 | few | TRBV7-2 | TGTGCCAGCAGCTTATCGTGGGCGGATGAGCAGTTCTTC | CASSLSWADEQFF
TRBD1 | TRBJ1-4 | few | TRBV2 | TGTGCCAGCGCCGGGACAGGGGATGAAAAACTGTTTTTT | CASAGTGDEKLFF
NA | TRBJ2-7 | NA | TRBV2 | TGTGCCAGCAGTGAGGGAGCACTTTACGAGCAGTACTTC | CASSEGALYEQYF
NA | TRBJ2-1 | NA | TRBV7-3 | TGTGCCAGCAGCTTGGGACGGGACAATGAGCAGTTCTTC | CASSLGRDNEQFF
TRBD1 | TRBJ1-5 | few | TRBV29-1 | TGCAGCGCCTATCTGACAGGGGTTGGCCAGCCCCAGCATTTT | CSAYLTGVGQPQHF